This T cell receptor beta chain was sequenced for a study of blood T cells in healthy people across ages. Primers used in a second PCR of roughly 7 to 11 cycles were a sample-barcoded 5' primer and a J-beta primer mix. TCRdb used MiXCR to reprocess the 5' RACE reads, holding one entry per CDR3 protein. The sample holds roughly 2 million distinct CDR3 sequences, around 50% seen once. This CDR3 region has 19 residues. Per the germline V gene, CDR1 is LNHNV and CDR2 is YYDKDF (reference sequence). V lost 9 bases, J lost 2 bases, and 29 bases lay in between. This clonotype was sampled from a woman in her 40s in good health. The chain combines TRBV15 with TRBJ2-4; the D gene could be TRBD1 or TRBD2 (5 bases each). The specimen was blood. Here the CDR3 DNA reads TGTGCCACAAGGGACGCCTGGGCGGGCGGCCACTTGTCCAAAAACATTCAGTACTTC. Its protein is CATRDAWAGGHLSKNIQYF.